This T cell receptor (beta chain) was sequenced for a study of early T cells in non-severe SARS-CoV-2 infection. As for the study in general: Sequenced material consisted of bulk RNA (from unsorted whole blood), and chains were unpaired.

Each single cDNA molecule received a unique molecular identifier. TCRdb used MiXCR to reprocess the 5' RACE reads, holding one entry per CDR3 protein. Of 65,000 to 75,000 distinct CDR3 sequences listed, 4.6% are singletons. V lost 6 bases to trimming and J lost 4 bases, with 17 bases between them. Per germline, CDR1 LNHNV and CDR2 YYDKDF (reference sequence). The CDR3 runs 15 residues. This clonotype was recorded at least ten times. The source was whole blood, collected at baseline. The sequence was collected from an adult who was a healthcare worker with PCR-confirmed SARS-CoV-2 infection or an uninfected control (not recorded which). The donor label of this sample is uncertain. The rearrangement links TRBV15 to TRBJ2-3; maybe TRBD1 (6 bases). The CDR3 region is CATRGPGQLSDTQYF. Written as DNA, the CDR3 is TGTGCCACCAGGGGGCCGGGACAACTATCAGATACGCAGTATTTT. Combining the CDR3 with reference TRBV15 and TRBJ2-3 gives the whole variable domain DAMVIQNPRYQVTQFGKPVTLSCSQTLNHNVMYWYQQKSSQAPKLLFHYYDKDFNNEADTPDNFQSRRPNTSFCFLDIRSPGLGDTAMYLCATRGPGQLSDTQYFGPGTRLTVL.